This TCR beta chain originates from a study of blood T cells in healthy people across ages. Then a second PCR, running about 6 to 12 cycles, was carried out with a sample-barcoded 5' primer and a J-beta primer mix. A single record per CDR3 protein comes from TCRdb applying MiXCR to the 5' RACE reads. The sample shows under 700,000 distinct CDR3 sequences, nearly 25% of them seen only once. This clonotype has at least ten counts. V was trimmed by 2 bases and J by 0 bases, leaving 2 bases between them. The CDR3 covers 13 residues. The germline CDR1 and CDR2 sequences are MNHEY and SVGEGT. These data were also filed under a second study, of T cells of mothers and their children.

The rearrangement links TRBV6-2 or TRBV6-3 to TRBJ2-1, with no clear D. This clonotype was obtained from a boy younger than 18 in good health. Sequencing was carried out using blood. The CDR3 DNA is TGTGCCAGCAGTTACAGCTCCTACAATGAGCAGTTCTTC. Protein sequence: CASSYSSYNEQFF.